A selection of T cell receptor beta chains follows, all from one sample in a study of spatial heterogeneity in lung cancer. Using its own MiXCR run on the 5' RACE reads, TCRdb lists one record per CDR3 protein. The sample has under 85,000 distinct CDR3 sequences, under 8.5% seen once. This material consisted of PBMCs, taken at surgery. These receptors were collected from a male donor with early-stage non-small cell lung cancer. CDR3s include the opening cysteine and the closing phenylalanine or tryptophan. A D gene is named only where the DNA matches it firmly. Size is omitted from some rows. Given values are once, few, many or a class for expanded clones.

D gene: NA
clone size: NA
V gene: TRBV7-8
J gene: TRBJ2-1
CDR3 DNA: TGTGCCAGCAGCTTAGCTCCAGAACAAAGCGATGAGCAGTTCTTC
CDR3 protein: CASSLAPEQSDEQFF

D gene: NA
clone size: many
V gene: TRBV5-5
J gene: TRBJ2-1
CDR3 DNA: TGTGCCAGCAGCTTCCGCCAGTACAATGAGCAGTTCTTC
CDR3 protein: CASSFRQYNEQFF

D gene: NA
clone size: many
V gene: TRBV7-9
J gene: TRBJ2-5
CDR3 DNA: TGTGCCAGCAGCTTAGGTGGCACGGGGCAAGAGACCCAGTACTTC
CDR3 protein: CASSLGGTGQETQYF

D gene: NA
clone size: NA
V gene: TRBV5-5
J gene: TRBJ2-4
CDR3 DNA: TGTGCCAGCAGCGTAGGAGGAGGGAAAAACATTCAGTACTTC
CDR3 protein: CASSVGGGKNIQYF

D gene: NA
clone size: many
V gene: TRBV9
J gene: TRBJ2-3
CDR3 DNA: TGTGCCAGCAGCTCCGTCGGGGGAGACACAGATACGCAGTATTTT
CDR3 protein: CASSSVGGDTDTQYF

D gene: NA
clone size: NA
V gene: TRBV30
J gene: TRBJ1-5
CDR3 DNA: TGTGCCTGGAGTCTCACATCGGATCAGCCCCAGCATTTT
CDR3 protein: CAWSLTSDQPQHF

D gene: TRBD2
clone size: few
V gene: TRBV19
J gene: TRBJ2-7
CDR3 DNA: TGTGCCAGTACTGTGACTAGCGGGAGCGTCTCCGAGCAGTACTTC
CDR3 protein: CASTVTSGSVSEQYF

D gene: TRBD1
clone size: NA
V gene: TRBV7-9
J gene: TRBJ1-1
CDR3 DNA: TGTGCCAGCAGCTTAGCCCAACAGGGGAGGGCTGAAGCTTTCTTT
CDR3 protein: CASSLAQQGRAEAFF

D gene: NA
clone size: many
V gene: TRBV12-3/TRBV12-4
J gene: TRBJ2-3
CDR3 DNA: TGTGCCAGCAGTCGCCAGATTAGCGGAAGCACAGATACGCAGTATTTT
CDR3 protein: CASSRQISGSTDTQYF

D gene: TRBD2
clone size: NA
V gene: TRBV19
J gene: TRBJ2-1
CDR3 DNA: TGTGCCAGTAGTATAAGGACTAGCGGGACCCCCCTAAGCTCCTACAATGAGCAGTTCTTC
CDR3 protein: CASSIRTSGTPLSSYNEQFF

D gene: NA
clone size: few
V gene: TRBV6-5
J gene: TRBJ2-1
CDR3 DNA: TGTGCCAGCAGTTACTCGTTATATGACCAGAAGCAGTTCTTC
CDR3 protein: CASSYSLYDQKQFF

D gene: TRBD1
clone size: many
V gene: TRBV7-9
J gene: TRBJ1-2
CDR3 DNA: TGTGCCAGCAGCTTAACGAGGACAGGGGCGTACTATGGCTACACCTTC
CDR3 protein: CASSLTRTGAYYGYTF

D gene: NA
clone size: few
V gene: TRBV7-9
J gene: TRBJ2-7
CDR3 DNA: TGTGCCAGCAGCGCCGACAGGCACCTCGAGCAGTACTTC
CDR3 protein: CASSADRHLEQYF

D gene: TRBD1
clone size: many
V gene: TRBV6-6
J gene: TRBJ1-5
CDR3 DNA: TGTGCCAGCAGTTACTTGACAGGGGTGAGTGATCAGCCCCAGCATTTT
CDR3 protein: CASSYLTGVSDQPQHF

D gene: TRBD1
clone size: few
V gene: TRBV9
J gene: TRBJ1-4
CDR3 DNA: TGTGCCAGCAGCAGTCGACAGGGAAGGAGTGAAAAACTGTTTTTT
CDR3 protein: CASSSRQGRSEKLFF

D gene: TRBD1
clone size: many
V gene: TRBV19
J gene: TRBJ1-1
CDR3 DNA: TGTGCCAGTTCTTATTCAGGGGGCTACACTGAAGCTTTCTTT
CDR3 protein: CASSYSGGYTEAFF

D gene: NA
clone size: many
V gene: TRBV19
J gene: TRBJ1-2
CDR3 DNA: TGTGCCAGTAGTCGGGAGGACTATGGCTACACCTTC
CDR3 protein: CASSREDYGYTF

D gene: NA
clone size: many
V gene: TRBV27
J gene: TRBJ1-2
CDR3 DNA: TGTGCCAGCAGTATAGCCGGGAGAGACTATGGCTACACCTTC
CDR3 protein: CASSIAGRDYGYTF

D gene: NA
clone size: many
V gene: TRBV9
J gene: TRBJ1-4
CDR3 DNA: TGTGCCAGCAGCCATCCTCAGGGTGAAAAACTGTTTTTT
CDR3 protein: CASSHPQGEKLFF

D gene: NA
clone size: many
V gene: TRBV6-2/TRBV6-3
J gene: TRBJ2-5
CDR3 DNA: TGTGCCAGCAGTTCAAGGGTTCCAGAGACCCAGTACTTC
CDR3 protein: CASSSRVPETQYF

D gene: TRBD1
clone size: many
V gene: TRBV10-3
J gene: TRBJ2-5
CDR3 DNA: TGTGCCATCAGTCCCAACAGGGGGCAGGGGGAGACCCAGTACTTC
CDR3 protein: CAISPNRGQGETQYF

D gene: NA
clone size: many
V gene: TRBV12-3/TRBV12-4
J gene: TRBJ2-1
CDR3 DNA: TGTGCCAGCAGTCCAACCGTGGGGGAGCAGTTCTTC
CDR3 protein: CASSPTVGEQFF

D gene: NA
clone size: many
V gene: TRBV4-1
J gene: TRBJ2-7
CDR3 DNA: TGCGCCAGCAGCCACAAGCACCCCGGGACCTCCTACGAGCAGTACTTC
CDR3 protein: CASSHKHPGTSYEQYF

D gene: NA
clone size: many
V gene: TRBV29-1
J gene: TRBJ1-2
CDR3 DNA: TGCAGCGTTGGTGGGCAGGGATGGGGCTACACCTTC
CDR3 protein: CSVGGQGWGYTF

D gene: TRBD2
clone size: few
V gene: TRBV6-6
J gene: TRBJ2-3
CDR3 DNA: TGTGCCAGCAGTCTAGCGGGAGGGTATTCGAGAGATACGCAGTATTTT
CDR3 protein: CASSLAGGYSRDTQYF

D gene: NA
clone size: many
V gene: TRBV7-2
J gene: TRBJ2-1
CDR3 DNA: TGTGCCAGCAGCTTAGTCCGCGGCGTCTACAATGAGCAGTTCTTC
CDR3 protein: CASSLVRGVYNEQFF

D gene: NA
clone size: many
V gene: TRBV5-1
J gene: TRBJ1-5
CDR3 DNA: TGCGCCAGCAGTCGGGGGCTTAATCAGCCCCAGCATTTT
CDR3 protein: CASSRGLNQPQHF

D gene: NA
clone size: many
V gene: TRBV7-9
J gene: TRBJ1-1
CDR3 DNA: TGTGCCAGCAGCTTAGCTTGGACGGACACTGAAGCTTTCTTT
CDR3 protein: CASSLAWTDTEAFF

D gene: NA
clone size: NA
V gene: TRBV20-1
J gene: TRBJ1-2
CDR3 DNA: TGCAGTGCTATACCCAGGGGAGAGTGGCATGGCTACACCTTC
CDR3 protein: CSAIPRGEWHGYTF

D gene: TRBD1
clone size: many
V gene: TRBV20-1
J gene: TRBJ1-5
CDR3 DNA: TGCAGTGCTAGACCGGGACAGGGTTCCAGGCAGCCCCAGCATTTT
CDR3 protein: CSARPGQGSRQPQHF

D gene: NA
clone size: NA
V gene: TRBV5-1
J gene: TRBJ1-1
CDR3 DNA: TGCGCCAGCAGCTTGTTCATGAACACTGAAGCTTTCTTT
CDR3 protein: CASSLFMNTEAFF

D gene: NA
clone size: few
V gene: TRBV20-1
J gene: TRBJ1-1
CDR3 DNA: TGCAGTGCTAGAAGACCCAACACTGAAGCTTTCTTT
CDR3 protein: CSARRPNTEAFF

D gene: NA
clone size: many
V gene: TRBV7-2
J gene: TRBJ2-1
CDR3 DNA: TGTGCCAGCAGCGCCGACAGGACTCCCTACAATGAGCAGTTCTTC
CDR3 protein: CASSADRTPYNEQFF

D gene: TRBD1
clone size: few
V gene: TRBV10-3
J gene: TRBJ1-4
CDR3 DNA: TGTGCCATCAGTGAGTCCCGGACAGGGGATTTTGAAAAACTGTTTTTT
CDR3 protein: CAISESRTGDFEKLFF

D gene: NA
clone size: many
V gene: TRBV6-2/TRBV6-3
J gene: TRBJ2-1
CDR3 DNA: TGTGCCAGCAGCTATACTAGAAATGAGCAGTTCTTC
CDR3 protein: CASSYTRNEQFF

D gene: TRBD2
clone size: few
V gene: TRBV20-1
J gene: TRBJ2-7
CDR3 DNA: TGCAGTGCTAGAGGCGGGAGTGCCTACGAGCAGTACTTC
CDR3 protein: CSARGGSAYEQYF

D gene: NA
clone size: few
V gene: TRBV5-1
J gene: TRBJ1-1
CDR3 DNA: TGCGCCAGCAGCTTGGGGTTCGGGGGAAACACTGAAGCTTTCTTT
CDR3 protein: CASSLGFGGNTEAFF

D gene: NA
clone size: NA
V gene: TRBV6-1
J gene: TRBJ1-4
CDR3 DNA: TGTGCCAGCAGTGCTTTTGCAACTAATGAAAAACTGTTTTTT
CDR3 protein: CASSAFATNEKLFF

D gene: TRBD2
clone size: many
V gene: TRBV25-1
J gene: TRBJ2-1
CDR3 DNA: TGTGCCAGCAGTGAATTATCCGCCGTTAGCGGGAGTAGCGATGAGCAGTTCTTC
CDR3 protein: CASSELSAVSGSSDEQFF

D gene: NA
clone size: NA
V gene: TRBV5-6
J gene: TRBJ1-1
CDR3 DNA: TGTGCCAGCAGCCCCGTTTCGAACACTGAAGCTTTCTTT
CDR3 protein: CASSPVSNTEAFF

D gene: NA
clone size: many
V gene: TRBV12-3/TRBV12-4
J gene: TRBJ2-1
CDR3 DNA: TGTGCCAGCAGTAATAGGCCAGAGCAGTTCTTC
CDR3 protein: CASSNRPEQFF

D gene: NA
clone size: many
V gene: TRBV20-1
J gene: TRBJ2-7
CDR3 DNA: TGCAGTGCTAGAGATCCGAAAGGGGTAGGGGTTTCCTACGAGCAGTACTTC
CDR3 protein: CSARDPKGVGVSYEQYF